This T cell receptor beta chain was obtained from a study of T cells after yellow fever vaccination. Study-level background: The fractions with low cell numbers were processed using SMART-Seq v4 Ultra Low Input. Findings and limits, study-wide: A weaker secondary response peaked on day 5, the primary on day 15. Once the booster was given, most primary-vaccination clones reappeared, at approximately 97% for CD4 and more than 85% for CD8.

UMIs were added to TCR cDNA along with a universal primer site when it was made by 5'RACE template switching. TCRdb processed the 5' RACE reads anew with MiXCR; each CDR3 protein has one entry. Seen here are around 550,000 distinct CDR3 sequences, 19% observed once, and the top ten hold approximately 14%. Note on this clonotype: The antigen is unknown.

The sample here was PBMCs, taken 15 days after the yellow fever booster vaccination. This receptor was identified in a man aged 25-45 years who received the YFV17D yellow fever vaccine.

The CDR3 region has the DNA TGTGCCAGCAGTTATGGTCCGGGGATCGTCCACGGGGAGCTGTTTTTT. It encodes CASSYGPGIVHGELFF. V is TRBV6-5 and J is TRBJ2-2; D perhaps matches TRBD2 (5 bases). The length of the CDR3 is 16 residues. With 3 bases removed from V and 7 bases from J, the gap between germline ends came to 18 bases. CDR1 and CDR2 from the germline V gene are MNHEY and SVGAGI.